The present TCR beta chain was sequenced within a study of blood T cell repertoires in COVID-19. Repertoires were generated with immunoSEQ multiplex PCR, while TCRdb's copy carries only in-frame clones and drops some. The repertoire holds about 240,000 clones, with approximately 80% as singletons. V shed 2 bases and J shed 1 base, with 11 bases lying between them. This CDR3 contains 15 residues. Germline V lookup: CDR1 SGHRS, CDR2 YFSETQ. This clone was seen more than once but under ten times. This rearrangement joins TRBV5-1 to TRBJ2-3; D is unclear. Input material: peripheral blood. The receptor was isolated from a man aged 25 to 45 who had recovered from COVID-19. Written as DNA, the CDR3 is TGCGCCAGCAGCTTAAACACCGAGGGCACAGATACGCAGTATTTT. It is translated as CASSLNTEGTDTQYF.